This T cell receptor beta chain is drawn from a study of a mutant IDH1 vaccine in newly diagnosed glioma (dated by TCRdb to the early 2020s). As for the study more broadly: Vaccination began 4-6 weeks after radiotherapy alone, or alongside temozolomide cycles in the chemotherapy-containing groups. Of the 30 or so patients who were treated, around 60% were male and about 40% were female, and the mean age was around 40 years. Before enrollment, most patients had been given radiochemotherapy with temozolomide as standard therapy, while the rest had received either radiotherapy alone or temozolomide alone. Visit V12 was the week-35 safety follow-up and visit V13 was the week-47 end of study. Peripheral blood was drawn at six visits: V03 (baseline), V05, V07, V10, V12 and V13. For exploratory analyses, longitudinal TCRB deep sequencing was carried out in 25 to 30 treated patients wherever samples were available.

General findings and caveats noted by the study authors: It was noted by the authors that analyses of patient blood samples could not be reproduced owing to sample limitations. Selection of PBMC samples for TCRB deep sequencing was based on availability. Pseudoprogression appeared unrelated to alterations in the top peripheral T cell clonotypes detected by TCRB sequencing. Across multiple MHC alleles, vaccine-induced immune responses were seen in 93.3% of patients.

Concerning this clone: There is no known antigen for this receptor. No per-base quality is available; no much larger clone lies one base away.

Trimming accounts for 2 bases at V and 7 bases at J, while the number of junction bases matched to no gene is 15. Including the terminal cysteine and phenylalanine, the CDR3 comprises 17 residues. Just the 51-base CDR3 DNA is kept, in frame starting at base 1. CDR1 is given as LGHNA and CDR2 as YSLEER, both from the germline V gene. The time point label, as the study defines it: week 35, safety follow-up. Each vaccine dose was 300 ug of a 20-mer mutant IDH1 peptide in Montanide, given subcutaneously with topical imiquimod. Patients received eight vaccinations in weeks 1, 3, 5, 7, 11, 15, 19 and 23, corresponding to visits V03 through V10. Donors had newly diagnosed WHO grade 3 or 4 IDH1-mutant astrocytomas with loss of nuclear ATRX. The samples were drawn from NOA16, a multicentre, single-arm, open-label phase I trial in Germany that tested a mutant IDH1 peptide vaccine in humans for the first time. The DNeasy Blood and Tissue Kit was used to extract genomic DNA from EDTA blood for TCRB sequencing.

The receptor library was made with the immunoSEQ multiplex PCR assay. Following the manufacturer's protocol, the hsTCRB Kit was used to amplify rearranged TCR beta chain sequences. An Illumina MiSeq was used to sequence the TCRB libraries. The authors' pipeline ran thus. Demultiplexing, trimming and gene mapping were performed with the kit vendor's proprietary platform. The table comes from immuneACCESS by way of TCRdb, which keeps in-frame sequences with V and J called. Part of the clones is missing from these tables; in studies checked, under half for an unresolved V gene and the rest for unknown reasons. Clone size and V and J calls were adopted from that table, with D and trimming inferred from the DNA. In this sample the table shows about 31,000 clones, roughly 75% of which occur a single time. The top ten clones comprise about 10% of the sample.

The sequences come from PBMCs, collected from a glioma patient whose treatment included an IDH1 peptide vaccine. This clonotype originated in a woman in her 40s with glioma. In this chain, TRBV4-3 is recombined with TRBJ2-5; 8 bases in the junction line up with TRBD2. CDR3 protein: CASSQFGTGGPGGTQYF. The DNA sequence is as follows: TGCGCCAGCAGCCAATTTGGGACGGGGGGGCCGGGTGGGACCCAGTACTTC.